Included here is one T cell receptor beta chain sequence, with context. Its antigen is unidentified. The missing CDR3 end, 3 residues past where the read stops, is filled in from the germline J gene. The germline V gene encodes CDR1 DFQATT and CDR2 SNEGSKA (reference sequence). This CDR3 is 17 amino acids long. V lost 0 bases to trimming and J lost 0 bases, with 18 bases between them. Repertoires were generated with immunoSEQ multiplex PCR, while TCRdb's copy carries only in-frame clones and drops some. The repertoire table contains 25,000 to 35,000 clones. This sample was included in a study of T cells in women clearing cervical HPV infection. Whole-study context: Blood came at first lesion visit for cases, post-clearance for controls.

General study results and limits: Cases carried less TRBV6-7 than controls: roughly 0.11% versus 0.16%. Timing of associations relative to infection is unclear; T-cell subsets were not isolated.

J is TRBJ2-7 and V is TRBV20-1, with D perhaps matching TRBD1 (5 bases). Input material: blood buffy coat. The sequence came from a woman between 18 and 69 years old with a cervical HPV16 infection that either progressed to CIN3+ or cleared (not recorded which). CDR3 residues: CSARDLLGTGSSYEQYF. The sequenced CDR3 bases are TGCAGTGCTAGAGATCTTTTGGGAACAGGTAGCTCCTACGAG.